Listed below are T cell receptor beta chains from one sample, sequenced in a study of blood T cell repertoires in COVID-19. The protocol was immunoSEQ multiplex PCR, while the TCRdb copy is restricted to in-frame clones and leaves out a portion. In the table there are about 210,000 clones, less than 85% of which are singletons. Material for sequencing was peripheral blood. Every receptor here comes from a woman aged 80 or over with COVID-19, enrolled during active disease. Both conserved end residues are part of each CDR3. The order of the fields is clone size, J gene, V gene, D gene, CDR3 protein, CDR3 DNA. A D gene is named only where the DNA matches it firmly. Expanded clones are given a class, and other clones once, few, many or no size at all.

>-|TRBJ2-1|TRBV3-1/TRBV3-2|-
CASRHRGGPGNEQFF
TGTGCCAGCCGTCATAGGGGGGGGCCAGGCAATGAGCAGTTCTTC
>-|TRBJ2-2|TRBV2|TRBD1
CASTMDRYSGELFF
TGTGCCAGCACCATGGACAGGTACTCCGGGGAGCTGTTTTTT
>-|TRBJ2-5|TRBV27|-
CASSRPQGGTQYF
TGTGCCAGCAGTCGCCCCCAGGGCGGCACCCAGTACTTC
>-|TRBJ2-3|TRBV18|-
CASSPGARDTQYF
TGTGCCAGCTCACCAGGGGCGCGAGATACGCAGTATTTT
>once|TRBJ2-3|TRBV19|-
CASSNGDTQYF
TGTGCCAGTAGTAACGGTGATACGCAGTATTTT
>-|TRBJ1-2|TRBV3-1/TRBV3-2|-
CASSQGALADYGYTF
TGTGCCAGCAGCCAAGGGGCTTTGGCTGACTATGGCTACACCTTC
>-|TRBJ2-7|TRBV4-1|TRBD2
CASSRERTSGTTFTYEQYF
TGCGCCAGCAGCCGCGAACGGACTAGCGGGACGACCTTTACCTACGAGCAGTACTTC
>-|TRBJ1-6|TRBV4-1|-
CASSQAPRTDNSPLHF
TGCGCCAGCAGCCAAGCCCCTCGGACAGATAATTCACCCCTCCACTTT
>-|TRBJ2-1|TRBV5-4|TRBD2
CASSLATSGRGVEQFF
TGTGCCAGCAGCTTGGCTACTAGCGGGAGGGGGGTTGAGCAGTTCTTC
>-|TRBJ2-5|TRBV24-1|TRBD2
CATASGGQETQYF
TGTGCCACCGCCAGCGGGGGTCAAGAGACCCAGTACTTC
>-|TRBJ2-2|TRBV6-4|-
CASSASGGIGELFF
TGTGCCAGCAGTGCCTCCGGAGGCATCGGGGAGCTGTTTTTT
>-|TRBJ1-2|TRBV29-1|-
CSVGGSNYGYTF
TGCAGCGTCGGGGGGTCTAACTATGGCTACACCTTC
>few|TRBJ1-6|TRBV19|-
CASSTPGGSPLHF
TGTGCCAGTAGTACCCCCGGGGGTTCACCCCTCCACTTT
>-|TRBJ2-7|TRBV29-1|-
CSVLGWQVNEQYF
TGCAGCGTATTGGGTTGGCAGGTGAACGAGCAGTACTTC
>-|TRBJ2-2|TRBV4-1|TRBD1
CASSQRTGIEGELFF
TGCGCCAGCAGCCAGCGGACAGGTATCGAAGGGGAGCTGTTTTTT
>-|TRBJ1-6|TRBV5-1|-
CASSSDSYNSPLHF
TGCGCCAGCAGCTCAGACTCCTATAATTCACCCCTCCACTTT
>-|TRBJ2-7|TRBV10-3|TRBD2
CAISESQRLAGAYEQYF
TGTGCCATCAGTGAGTCTCAAAGACTAGCGGGAGCCTACGAGCAGTACTTC
>-|TRBJ1-1|TRBV25-1|-
CASIEAQGKETEAFF
TGTGCCAGCATTGAAGCCCAGGGGAAGGAAACTGAAGCTTTCTTT
>-|TRBJ2-3|TRBV7-3|-
CASSLNSPGLSTDTQYF
TGTGCCAGCAGCTTAAATTCTCCAGGGCTTAGCACAGATACGCAGTATTTT
>-|TRBJ2-3|TRBV19|-
CASSPIAGRGTDTQYF
TGTGCCAGTAGTCCTATAGCCGGTCGGGGCACAGATACGCAGTATTTT
>-|TRBJ1-5|TRBV11-2|-
CASSLGRSNQPQHF
TGTGCCAGCAGCTTGGGGCGGAGCAATCAGCCCCAGCATTTT
>-|TRBJ1-1|TRBV6-5|-
CASRGTGFPAFF
TGTGCCAGCAGGGGCACAGGGTTTCCAGCTTTCTTT
>-|TRBJ2-1|TRBV6-5|TRBD2
CASSSSPGGYNEQFF
TGTGCCAGCAGCAGTTCCCCGGGGGGTTACAATGAGCAGTTCTTC
>-|TRBJ1-4|TRBV16|-
CASSPRGGAEKLFF
TGTGCCAGCAGTCCCCGGGGGGGCGCGGAGAAACTGTTTTTT
>-|TRBJ1-1|TRBV6-5|-
CASSYSVAAMNTEAFF
TGTGCCAGCAGTTACTCGGTAGCGGCCATGAACACTGAAGCTTTCTTT
>-|TRBJ2-2|TRBV12-3/TRBV12-4|TRBD1
CASRGQGSGELFF
TGTGCCAGCAGGGGACAGGGGTCCGGGGAGCTGTTTTTT
>-|TRBJ2-7|TRBV3-1/TRBV3-2|-
CASSQDHGYEQYF
TGTGCCAGCAGCCAAGATCACGGCTACGAGCAGTACTTC
>few|TRBJ2-7|TRBV18|-
CASSPRINEQYF
TGTGCCAGCTCCCCCAGGATCAACGAGCAGTACTTC
>-|TRBJ2-5|TRBV24-1|TRBD2
CATPRRLAGNQYDKRAQYF
TGTGCCACCCCTCGGAGGCTAGCGGGGAATCAGTACGACAAAAGGGCCCAGTACTTC
>-|TRBJ1-1|TRBV7-9|TRBD1
CASSWRQGMNTEAFF
TGTGCCAGCAGCTGGAGACAGGGCATGAACACTGAAGCTTTCTTT
>-|TRBJ2-5|TRBV4-2|-
CASSQEVRSETQYF
TGTGCCAGCAGCCAAGAGGTCAGGTCAGAGACCCAGTACTTC
>-|TRBJ1-2|TRBV20-1|TRBD1
CSASPGTGPGRYGYTF
TGCAGTGCGAGTCCCGGGACAGGGCCAGGTCGGTATGGCTACACCTTC
>-|TRBJ2-5|TRBV5-4|TRBD2
CASSPPPLAGGHGRKETQYF
TGTGCCAGCAGCCCCCCCCCGCTAGCGGGGGGGCATGGGCGGAAAGAGACCCAGTACTTC
>-|TRBJ1-2|TRBV19|-
CASSVQGNYGYTF
TGTGCCAGTAGTGTCCAGGGAAACTATGGCTACACCTTC
>once|TRBJ1-4|TRBV18|-
CASSPGGGGEKLFF
TGTGCCAGCTCACCAGGGGGCGGCGGCGAAAAACTGTTTTTT
>-|TRBJ2-2|TRBV3-1/TRBV3-2|TRBD1
CASSPPGTVRVGELFF
TGTGCCAGCAGCCCTCCCGGGACAGTACGGGTCGGGGAGCTGTTTTTT
>-|TRBJ1-3|TRBV13|-
CASSSSGVAGNTIYF
TGTGCCAGCAGCTCGAGCGGGGTAGCCGGAAACACCATATATTTT
>-|TRBJ2-3|TRBV27|TRBD2
CASQLAGALSDTQYF
TGTGCCAGCCAACTAGCGGGGGCTCTTTCAGATACGCAGTATTTT
>-|TRBJ1-2|TRBV23-1|-
CARKYGGLPPGYTF
TGCGCCAGGAAATACGGGGGACTTCCGCCGGGCTACACCTTC
>-|TRBJ2-7|TRBV6-2/TRBV6-3|-
CASSLQYEQYF
TGTGCCAGCAGTCTCCAGTACGAGCAGTACTTC
>-|TRBJ1-4|TRBV19|-
CASREWGSHNEKLFF
TGTGCCAGTAGAGAGTGGGGCAGCCATAACGAAAAACTGTTTTTT
>-|TRBJ2-1|TRBV18|-
CASSPNRVTNEQFF
TGTGCCAGCTCACCAAACCGGGTCACTAATGAGCAGTTCTTC
>once|TRBJ2-6|TRBV6-5|-
CALYSSGANVLTF
TGTGCCCTTTACAGCTCTGGGGCCAACGTCCTGACTTTC
>once|TRBJ2-6|TRBV5-1|TRBD2
CASSLGSLAGAGANVLTF
TGCGCCAGCAGCTTGGGGTCACTAGCGGGAGCTGGGGCCAACGTCCTGACTTTC
>-|TRBJ1-5|TRBV6-6|TRBD1
CASSGQGEQPQHF
TGTGCCAGCAGTGGACAGGGCGAGCAGCCCCAGCATTTT
>-|TRBJ1-1|TRBV11-1|-
CASSLSPGANTEAFF
TGTGCCAGCAGCTTGAGTCCAGGGGCTAACACTGAAGCTTTCTTT
>-|TRBJ2-1|TRBV7-3|-
CASSLGTGINEQFF
TGTGCCAGCAGCTTAGGGACTGGGATTAATGAGCAGTTCTTC
>-|TRBJ2-1|TRBV5-1|TRBD2
CASGTSGAYNEQFF
TGCGCCAGCGGGACTAGCGGGGCATACAATGAGCAGTTCTTC
>-|TRBJ2-2|TRBV19|-
CASSMSRVGELFF
TGTGCCAGTAGTATGTCCCGGGTGGGGGAGCTGTTTTTT
>-|TRBJ1-5|TRBV27|-
CASSFGVNQPQHF
TGTGCCAGCAGTTTCGGGGTCAATCAGCCCCAGCATTTT
>many|TRBJ2-6|TRBV11-2|-
CASSRLTILSGANVLTF
TGTGCCAGCAGCCGGCTCACTATACTCTCTGGGGCCAACGTCCTGACTTTC
>once|TRBJ2-1|TRBV7-9|-
CASSPWGEQFF
TGTGCCAGCAGCCCTTGGGGCGAGCAGTTCTTC
>few|TRBJ2-7|TRBV19|TRBD1
CASSILGQGSKQYF
TGTGCCAGTAGTATTTTGGGACAGGGTTCTAAGCAGTACTTC
>-|TRBJ1-5|TRBV6-5|-
CASTSTGIQPQHF
TGTGCCAGCACCTCTACGGGAATTCAGCCCCAGCATTTT
>-|TRBJ1-5|TRBV18|-
CASSPSTGGSNQPQHF
TGTGCCAGCTCACCCTCGACAGGTGGCAGCAATCAGCCCCAGCATTTT
>-|TRBJ1-1|TRBV5-6|-
CASSSRRGTEAFF
TGTGCCAGCAGCTCCAGGCGGGGCACTGAAGCTTTCTTT
>-|TRBJ1-4|TRBV15|-
CATSRGNSEKLFF
TGTGCCACCAGCAGGGGCAACAGTGAAAAACTGTTTTTT
>-|TRBJ2-1|TRBV7-8|TRBD2
CASSGGGKGREQFF
TGTGCCAGCAGTGGGGGGGGAAAGGGACGGGAGCAGTTCTTC
>-|TRBJ1-6|TRBV11-2|-
CASSPGGPSSYNSPLHF
TGTGCCAGCAGCCCTGGGGGCCCTAGCTCCTATAATTCACCCCTCCACTTT
>-|TRBJ2-2|TRBV5-1|-
CASSSSAGTNTGELFF
TGCGCCAGCAGCTCGTCCGCCGGGACTAACACCGGGGAGCTGTTTTTT